These 21 T cell receptor delta chains share one sample of origin, sequenced in a study of gamma-delta T cells after stem cell transplantation. TCRdb re-called clones from the RT-PCR reads using CATT. The repertoire holds some 1,500 delta-chain clones, with approximately 43% as singletons. Sample: gamma-delta T cells. The receptors here all came from a human donor. It is not recorded whose cells these are; they may come from a transplant donor.

This clone is large within its sample. The V gene is TRDV2, the J gene TRDJ1; the match to TRDD3 covers 10 bases. Unmatched junction bases numbered 9, after V lost 2 bases and J lost 1 base. CDR1 GEAIGNYY and CDR2 EKD come from the germline V gene. The length of the CDR3 is 17 residues. The CDR3 protein is CACDKLGDLGLTDKLIF. The CDR3 DNA follows: TGTGCCTGTGACAAACTGGGGGATTTGGGTCTCACCGATAAACTCATCTTT.

The chain employs TRDV2 and TRDJ1; 10 bases line up with TRDD3. The CDR3 is 20 amino acids. The germline CDR1 and CDR2 sequences are GEAIGNYY and EKD. The J segment lost 0 bases and the V segment lost 0 bases, leaving 15 bases of the junction unmatched. The CDR3 spells CACDTVGGLLGDEYTDKLIF. CDR3 DNA sequence: TGTGCCTGTGACACCGTAGGTGGGCTACTGGGGGATGAGTACACCGATAAACTCATCTTT.

The chain couples TRDV3 to TRDJ1, with 9 bases identical to TRDD3. CDR3 length equals 12 residues. Germline V lookup: CDR1 TVYSNPD, CDR2 GDNSRS (reference sequence). V gave up 3 bases and J gave up 10 bases; unmatched junction bases: 9. The CDR3 DNA reads as TGTGCCTTATCTGGGGGATGTGGGAGACTCATCTTT. Encoded protein: CALSGGCGRLIF.

This clone occurred a few times. V usage is TRDV2 and J usage is TRDJ1; TRDD3 matches at 8 bases. The germline V gene encodes CDR1 GEAIGNYY and CDR2 EKD. The CDR3 is 14 residues long. The ends lost 4 bases at V and 5 bases at J; junction bases unmatched: 8. CDR3 sequence (DNA): TGTGCCTGTGAGGGACTGGGGGCGGCAGATAAACTCATCTTT. Translating gives CACEGLGAADKLIF.

The chain combines TRDV3 with TRDJ1; 9 bases fit TRDD3. This CDR3 is built from 18 residues. The V and J ends lost 4 bases and 0 bases, in that order; junction bases with no gene match: 18. Looked up from germline, CDR1 is TVYSNPD and CDR2 is GDNSRS (reference sequence). CDR3 in DNA: TGTGCCTGTGACTCCCTCGTACTGGGGGAGCCGTACACCGATAAACTCATCTTT. Protein: CACDSLVLGEPYTDKLIF. Drawing the rest from reference TRDV3 and TRDJ1, the complete variable domain is CDKVTQSSPDQTVASGSEVVLLCTYDTVYSNPDLFWYRIRPDYSFQFVFYGDNSRSEGADFTQGRFSVKHILTQKAFHLVISPVRTEDSATYYCACDSLVLGEPYTDKLIFGKGTRVTVEP.

This rearrangement joins TRDV2 to TRDJ1, with TRDD3 matching over 7 bases. The trim removed 3 bases at V and 0 bases at J, leaving 18 bases unmatched. The CDR3 is 19 residues long. Per germline, CDR1 GEAIGNYY and CDR2 EKD. The CDR3: CACDLIGGTGDDHTDKLIF. The CDR3 nucleotides read TGTGCCTGTGACTTAATTGGAGGTACTGGGGACGACCACACCGATAAACTCATCTTT.

Comments on this clone: A junction boundary mismatches the germline segment, possibly from a read error. The DNA of the CDR3 is TGTGCCTGTGACACTTTGATCTACAGTGGGGGATACAATACCGATAACCTCATCTTT. Encoded protein: CACDTLIYSGGYNTDNLIF. The chain joins TRDV2 to TRDJ1, with 10 bases identical to TRDD3. CDR1 GEAIGNYY and CDR2 EKD come from the germline V gene. This CDR3 region has 19 residues.

This clone was found a few times. CDR3 in DNA: TGTGCCTGTGACACCCTTTTGCAAACCCTTGGCACCGATAAACTCATCTTT. It codes for CACDTLLQTLGTDKLIF. The V gene is TRDV2, the J gene TRDJ1, with D unclear. V was shortened by 0 bases and J by 1 base, with 17 bases between the two germline ends. CDR3 length equals 17 residues. Germline lookup yields CDR1 GEAIGNYY and CDR2 EKD.

This clone was found a few times. The V gene is TRDV1, the J gene TRDJ1; 10 bases align to TRDD3. The J segment lost 2 bases and the V segment lost 0 bases, leaving 27 bases of the junction unmatched. CDR1 and CDR2 from the germline V gene are TSWWSYY and QGS. The CDR3 covers 24 residues. The CDR3 reads CALGELAVLLGRWGILRWTDKLIF. DNA of the CDR3: TGTGCTCTTGGGGAACTAGCCGTCCTCCTCGGGAGGTGGGGGATACTTAGGTGGACCGATAAACTCATCTTT.

This clone has a handful of counts. At one end, the junction sequence differs from germline, possibly due to a read error. The rearrangement links TRDV2 to TRDJ1; TRDD3 might be the D (5 bases). CDR1 is GEAIGNYY, CDR2 EKD, per germline. CDR3 length: 15 residues. The CDR3 nucleotides are TGTGCCTGTCTAAATTTACTGGCGAACCGCGATAACCTCATCTTT. Amino acids: CACLNLLANRDNLIF.

V and J are TRDV2 and TRDJ1, with 11 bases aligning to TRDD3. The V gene end was trimmed by 0 bases and the J gene end by 0 bases; junction bases not matched to a gene: 14. The CDR3 is made up of 20 amino acids. The germline V gene encodes CDR1 GEAIGNYY and CDR2 EKD. The CDR3 loop reads CACDTVLVGDTIPYTDKLIF. CDR3 bases: TGTGCCTGTGACACCGTCCTTGTGGGGGATACGATTCCGTACACCGATAAACTCATCTTT.

This chain connects TRDV2 to TRDJ1; 9 nucleotides agree with TRDD3. The CDR3 is made up of 15 amino acids. With V trimmed by 3 bases and J by 9 bases, 13 bases remained unmatched. In germline, CDR1 is GEAIGNYY, CDR2 EKD. CDR3 in DNA: TGTGCCTGTGACTATACTGGGGGACCGCGTATAGAACTCATCTTT. It translates to CACDYTGGPRIELIF.

The gene calls are TRDV1 and TRDJ1; tentative D call: TRDD2 (5 bases). From germline, CDR1 is TSWWSYY and CDR2 QGS. V gave up 1 base and J gave up 0 bases, with 30 bases separating them. CDR3 length: 22 residues. The CDR3 DNA sequence: TGTGCTCTTGGGGAACCTCCCCCACCCCTTCTTCTTTGGCCATCGTACACCGATAAACTCATCTTT. Protein product: CALGEPPPPLLLWPSYTDKLIF.

This clone was observed a single time. A far larger clone is just one base off, so this is likely a read error. The chain couples TRDV2 to TRDJ1; TRDD3 matches at 13 bases. The CDR3 loop spans 18 amino acids. The germline V gene encodes CDR1 GEAIGNYY and CDR2 EKD. CDR3 in amino acids: CACDITPYWGIRTDRLIF. CDR3 nucleotide sequence: TGTGCCTGTGACATCACCCCCTACTGGGGGATACGCACCGATAGACTCATCTTT.

V usage is TRDV2 and J usage is TRDJ1; 12 bases are a match to TRDD3. Trimming at V came to 4 bases and at J to 0 bases, leaving 17 bases not matched to a gene. This CDR3 is 20 amino acids long. The germline V gene encodes CDR1 GEAIGNYY and CDR2 EKD. CDR3 sequence reads: CACEPLKGVLGDTYTDKLIF. In DNA form, the CDR3 reads TGTGCCTGTGAACCCCTCAAAGGGGTGCTGGGGGATACGTACACCGATAAACTCATCTTT.

This clone is judged large. The sample has other DNA sequences that encode this CDR3 too. The chain carries TRDV2 and TRDJ1; D may be TRDD2 or TRDD3 (9 bases each). V gave up 2 bases and J gave up 6 bases, with 27 bases separating them. The CDR3 contains 18 residues. CDR1 is GEAIGNYY and CDR2 is EKD in the germline V gene. Written as DNA, the CDR3 is TGTGCCTGTGACAGCCTTCCTACTTCTGGGGGATCAGGTCATAAACTCATCTTT. It is translated as CACDSLPTSGGSGHKLIF.

Details on this clone: A far larger clone is off by one base, so a read error is likely. The chain links TRDV1 to TRDJ1; D is undetermined. The V gene's germline CDR1 is TSWWSYY and CDR2 QGS. CDR3 length: 22 amino acids. Trimming pared 3 bases from V and 3 bases from J, leaving 35 bases between. CDR3 sequence (DNA): TGTGCTCTTGGGGACTTACGGCTGGTTTGGTTTGACACTCCCGACTACGCCGATAAACTCATCTTT. Amino acid sequence: CALGDLRLVWFDTPDYADKLIF.

A single count supports this clone. The chain recombines TRDV2 with TRDJ1, with 8 bases lining up with TRDD3. CDR1 and CDR2 (germline): GEAIGNYY, EKD. The V gene end was trimmed by 0 bases and the J gene end by 2 bases; junction bases not matched to a gene: 13. The CDR3 has 18 amino acids. Written as DNA, the CDR3 is TGTGCCTGTGACACCCTGACTGGGGGCCCAAATGGGACCGATAAACTCATCTTT. As protein: CACDTLTGGPNGTDKLIF.

The chain joins TRDV2 to TRDJ1; 11 bases agree with TRDD3. CDR3 length: 15 amino acids. Trimming took 2 bases from V and 6 from J; bases not matched to a gene: 7. Germline V lookup: CDR1 GEAIGNYY, CDR2 EKD. This CDR3 is CACDSVGDTRYKLIF. CDR3 sequence (DNA): TGTGCCTGTGACAGCGTGGGGGATACGCGCTATAAACTCATCTTT.

Worth noting for this clone: The germline gene is not matched at one end of the junction; a read error may be the cause. V usage is TRDV2 and J usage is TRDJ1, with 12 positions matching TRDD3. From germline, CDR1 is GEAIGNYY and CDR2 EKD. The CDR3 loop spans 16 amino acids. CDR3 DNA: TGTGCCTGTGACACACTGGGGGATACTAGGACCGATAAGCTCATCTTT. The encoded protein is CACDTLGDTRTDKLIF.

The J gene is TRDJ1, the V gene TRDV1, with a possible D match to TRDD2 (5 bases). V shed 0 bases and J shed 10 bases, with 27 bases lying between them. The germline gives CDR1 TSWWSYY, CDR2 QGS. The CDR3 runs 18 residues. The DNA of the CDR3 is TGTGCTCTTGGGGAACTGGCCCCCTACGCCGACTCTATAAGGCGACTCATCTTT. Translation: CALGELAPYADSIRRLIF.